This TCR beta chain was recovered during a study of blood T cells in healthy people across ages. Findings of the study overall: Those diversity estimates obtained from one million T cells were thought to be underestimates.

In regard to this clonotype: What it recognizes is unknown. The germline gene is not matched at one end of the junction; a read error may be the cause.

The CDR3 is 14 amino acids. The germline gives CDR1 SGHRS, CDR2 YFSETQ. Next came a second PCR, run for about 6 to 11 cycles, which used a sample-barcoded 5' primer along with a J-beta primer mix. Sequencing of every sample gave 2.5 million or more CDR3-containing paired-end reads. MiXCR, applied by TCRdb to the 5' RACE reads, yields one record per CDR3 protein. The data show approximately 810,000 distinct CDR3 sequences, with 30% to 45% seen just once and over 10% held by the top ten. Each sample had at least 7 million PBMCs isolated. This chain uses TRBV5-1 with TRBJ1-6; tentatively, D is TRBD1 (5 bases). The clonotype was recovered from a man younger than 35 in good health. The sequenced sample consisted of blood. The CDR3 nucleotides read TGCGTCAGCAGCGGGGACGGGGACGATTCACCCCTCCACTTT. Translated, it gives CVSSGDGDDSPLHF.